This TCR beta chain was sequenced in a study of CD8 T cells in ankylosing spondylitis. Findings and limits, study-wide: What appeared characteristic of ankylosing spondylitis blood was a TCR beta motif of several highly homologous variants.

Germline CDR1 SEHNR, CDR2 FQNEAQ (reference sequence). The CDR3 is 13 amino acids. The ends were cut back, 3 bases at V and 4 bases at J, with 7 bases in the middle. On this clonotype: Its target is not known.

TCRdb reprocessed the 5' RACE reads via MiXCR and lists one record per CDR3 protein. The sample shows around 130,000 distinct CDR3 sequences, roughly 17% of them seen only once. The TCR sequence derives from a male donor with ankylosing spondylitis. The specimen was blood, either unsorted or a sorted T cell fraction (not recorded which). The rearrangement uses TRBV7-9 and TRBJ2-1, with D possibly matching TRBD2 (5 bases). CDR3 in DNA: TGTGCCAGCAGCTTCGGGAAATACAATGAGCAGTTCTTC. This gives the protein CASSFGKYNEQFF.